This TCR beta chain derives from a study of blood T cell repertoires in COVID-19. With V trimmed by 6 bases and J by 4 bases, 5 bases remained unmatched. Germline V CDR1 and CDR2: SNHLY, FYNNEI. The CDR3 extends over 14 amino acids. The repertoire was sequenced with immunoSEQ multiplex PCR; TCRdb's copy has only in-frame clones and lacks some. Here the sample spans about 28,000 clones, 70% to 90% being singletons. The sequenced material came from peripheral blood. The TCR originated in a human donor in a cohort sampled during active COVID-19. V gene TRBV2 combines with J gene TRBJ2-2, with TRBD1 matching over 7 bases. The CDR3 coding sequence is TGTGCCAGCAGAAGACAGGGCCCCACCGGGGAGCTGTTTTTT. Translation: CASRRQGPTGELFF.